Below are 10 T cell receptor beta chains sequenced from a single sample in a study of blood T cell repertoires in COVID-19. Generated by immunoSEQ multiplex PCR, the TCRdb table keeps only in-frame clones and is missing some. The sample shows 60,000 or so clones, around 75% of them seen only once. Sequenced material: peripheral blood. Every receptor here comes from a human donor in a cohort sampled during active COVID-19.

The V and J genes are TRBV5-1 and TRBJ2-5, with 7 bases aligning to TRBD2. In germline, CDR1 is SGHRS, CDR2 YFSETQ. V lost 0 bases, J lost 3 bases, and 5 bases stayed unmatched. The CDR3 has 15 residues. CDR3 amino acids: CASSLGGGSEETQYF. DNA for the CDR3: TGCGCCAGCAGCTTGGGGGGCGGGAGTGAAGAGACCCAGTACTTC.

This chain's CDR3 is CASSLSSGQGVLGSNQPQHF. CDR3 nucleotides: TGTGCCAGCAGTTTATCCTCGGGACAGGGCGTACTTGGGAGCAATCAGCCCCAGCATTTT. The gene calls are TRBV28 and TRBJ1-5; 9 bases match TRBD1. The CDR3 is 20 residues long. Unmatched junction bases numbered 14, after V lost 1 base and J lost 1 base. Germline assignment: CDR1 MDHEN and CDR2 SYDVKM. Complete variable domain (other parts from reference TRBV28 and TRBJ1-5): DVKVTQSSRYLVKRTGEKVFLECVQDMDHENMFWYRQDPGLGLRLIYFSYDVKMKEKGDIPEGYSVSREKKERFSLILESASTNQTSMYLCASSLSSGQGVLGSNQPQHFGDGTRLSIL.

J is TRBJ2-1 and V is TRBV13, with TRBD2 matching over 11 bases. Germline CDR1 PRHDT, CDR2 FYEKMQ (reference sequence). Unmatched junction bases numbered 1, after V lost 2 bases and J lost 4 bases. The CDR3 length is 15 residues. The CDR3 nucleotides read TGTGCCAGCAGCTTAATAGCGGGGGGGTACAATGAGCAGTTCTTC. It translates to CASSLIAGGYNEQFF.

The chain employs TRBV7-9 and TRBJ1-2, with 9 bases matching TRBD1. Losses at the gene ends were 7 bases for V and 3 bases for J; bases not matched to a gene: 3. The CDR3 is 13 residues long. Germline values: CDR1 SEHNR, CDR2 FQNEAQ (reference sequence). In nucleotides, the CDR3 is TGTGCCAGCATCAGGACAGGGGACTATGGCTACACCTTC. Amino acids: CASIRTGDYGYTF.

V and J are TRBV5-1 and TRBJ2-1; D unclear. V lost 4 bases and J 7 bases, leaving 9 bases between the germline ends. Germline CDR1 reads SGHRS; CDR2 reads YFSETQ. The CDR3 runs to 12 residues. CDR3 region: CASSLISNEQFF. CDR3 coding DNA: TGCGCCAGCAGCCTAATTTCGAATGAGCAGTTCTTC.

The chain employs TRBV6-5 and TRBJ1-1; TRBD1 might be the D (5 bases). Germline-derived CDR1 and CDR2 are MNHEY and SVGAGI. This CDR3 is built from 13 residues. The V gene lost 1 base and the J gene lost 6 bases, with 9 bases spanning the gap. Here the CDR3 reads CASSYLGGAEAFF. The CDR3, as DNA: TGTGCCAGCAGTTACTTGGGAGGGGCTGAAGCTTTCTTT.

The chain employs TRBV16 and TRBJ1-1, with 7 bases identical to TRBD1. The CDR3 length is 15 residues. The germline V gene encodes CDR1 KGHSY and CDR2 FQNENV. V was pared by 4 bases and J by 3 bases, with 8 bases of the junction left unmatched. CDR3 in amino acids: CASSPRTGTYTEAFF. The CDR3 nucleotides are TGTGCCAGCAGCCCCCGGACAGGAACCTACACTGAAGCTTTCTTT. Full variable domain (missing parts from reference TRBV16 and TRBJ1-1): GEEVAQTPKHLVRGEGQKAKLYCAPIKGHSYVFWYQQVLKNEFKFLISFQNENVFDETGMPKERFSAKCLPNSPCSLEIQATKLEDSAVYFCASSPRTGTYTEAFFGQGTRLTVV.

The genes are TRBV30 and TRBJ1-1; no firm D call. Trimming left V 5 bases short and J 2 bases short, with 15 bases between. Germline values: CDR1 GTSNPN, CDR2 SVGIG (reference sequence). The CDR3 has 14 residues. The CDR3 protein is CAWAPGNRNTEAFF. The CDR3 bases are TGTGCCTGGGCCCCGGGTAACCGCAACACTGAAGCTTTCTTT.

The V call is TRBV29-1, the J call TRBJ1-1; 10 bases line up with TRBD1. J lost 0 bases, V lost 7 bases, and 5 bases had no gene match. CDR1 and CDR2 (germline): SQVTM, ANQGSEA. The CDR3 has 14 amino acids. The CDR3 sequence is CSAVDRGLNTEAFF. CDR3 coding DNA: TGCAGCGCTGTTGACAGGGGGCTGAACACTGAAGCTTTCTTT.

This clone was counted only a few times. The chain carries TRBV4-1 and TRBJ2-2; no firm D call. The CDR3 is 13 residues long. Germline lookup yields CDR1 MGHRA and CDR2 YSYEKL. Trimming pared 0 bases from V and 7 bases from J, leaving 6 bases between. Here the CDR3 reads CASSQDISGELFF. In DNA form, the CDR3 reads TGCGCCAGCAGCCAAGATATTAGCGGGGAGCTGTTTTTT.